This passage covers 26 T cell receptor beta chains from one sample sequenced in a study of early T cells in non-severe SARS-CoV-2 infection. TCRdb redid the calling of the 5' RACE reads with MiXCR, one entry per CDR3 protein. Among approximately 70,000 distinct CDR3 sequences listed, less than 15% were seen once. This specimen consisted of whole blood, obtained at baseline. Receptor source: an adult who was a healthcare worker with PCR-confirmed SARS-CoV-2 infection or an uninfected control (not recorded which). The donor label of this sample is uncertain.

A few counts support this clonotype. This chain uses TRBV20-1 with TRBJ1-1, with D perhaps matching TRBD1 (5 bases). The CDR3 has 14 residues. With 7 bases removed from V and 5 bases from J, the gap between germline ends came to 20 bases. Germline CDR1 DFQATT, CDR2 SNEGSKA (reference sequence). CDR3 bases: TGCAGTGTTTTCTTTCAGGGCGCGGGTACTGAAGCTTTCTTT. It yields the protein CSVFFQGAGTEAFF.

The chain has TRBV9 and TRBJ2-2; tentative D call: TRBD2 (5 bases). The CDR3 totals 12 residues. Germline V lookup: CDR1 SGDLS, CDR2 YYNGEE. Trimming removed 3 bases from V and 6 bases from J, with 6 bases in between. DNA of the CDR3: TGTGCCAGCAGCGCGGACTCCGGGGAGCTGTTTTTT. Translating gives CASSADSGELFF.

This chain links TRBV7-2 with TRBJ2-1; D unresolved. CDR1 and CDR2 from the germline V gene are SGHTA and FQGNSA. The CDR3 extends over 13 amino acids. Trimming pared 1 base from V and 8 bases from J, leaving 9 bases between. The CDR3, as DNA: TGTGCCAGCAGCTTAGTATCGATGGATGAGCAGTTCTTC. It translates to CASSLVSMDEQFF.

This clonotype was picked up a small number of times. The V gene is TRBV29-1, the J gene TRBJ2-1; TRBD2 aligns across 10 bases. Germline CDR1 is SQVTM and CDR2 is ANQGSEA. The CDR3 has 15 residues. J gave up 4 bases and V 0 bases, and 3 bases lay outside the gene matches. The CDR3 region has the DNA TGCAGCGTTGAAGATCCTAGCGGGGGATACAATGAGCAGTTCTTC. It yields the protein CSVEDPSGGYNEQFF.

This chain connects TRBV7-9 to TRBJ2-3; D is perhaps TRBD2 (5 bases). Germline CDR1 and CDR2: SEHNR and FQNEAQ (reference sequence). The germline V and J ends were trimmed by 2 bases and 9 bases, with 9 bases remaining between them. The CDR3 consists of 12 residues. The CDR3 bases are TGTGCCAGCAGCTTAATTCGCGGGACGCAGTATTTT. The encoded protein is CASSLIRGTQYF. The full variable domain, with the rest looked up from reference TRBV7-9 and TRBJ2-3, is DTGVSQNPRHKITKRGQNVTFRCDPISEHNRLYWYRQTLGQGPEFLTYFQNEAQLEKSRLLSDRFSAERPKGSFSTLEIQRTEQGDSAMYLCASSLIRGTQYFGPGTRLTVL.

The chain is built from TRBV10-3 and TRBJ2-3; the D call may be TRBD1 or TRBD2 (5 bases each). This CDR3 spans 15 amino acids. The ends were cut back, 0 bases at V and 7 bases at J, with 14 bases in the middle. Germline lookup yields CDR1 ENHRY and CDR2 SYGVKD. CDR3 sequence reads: CAISESGASGNTQYF. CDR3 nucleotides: TGTGCCATCAGTGAGTCAGGGGCCTCGGGAAATACGCAGTATTTT.

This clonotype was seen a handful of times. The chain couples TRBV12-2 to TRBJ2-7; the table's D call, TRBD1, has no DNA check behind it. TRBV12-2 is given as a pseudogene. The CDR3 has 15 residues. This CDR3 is CASRYRGSCLDEQYF. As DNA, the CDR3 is TGTGCAAGTCGCTATAGGGGTTCGTGTTTGGACGAGCAGTACTTC.

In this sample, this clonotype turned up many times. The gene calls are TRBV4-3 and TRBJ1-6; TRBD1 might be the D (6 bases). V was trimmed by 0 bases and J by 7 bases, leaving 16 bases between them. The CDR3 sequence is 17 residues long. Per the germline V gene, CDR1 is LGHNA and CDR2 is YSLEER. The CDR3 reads CASSQEISQGTNSPLHF. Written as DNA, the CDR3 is TGCGCCAGCAGCCAAGAGATTTCGCAGGGGACCAATTCACCCCTCCACTTT.

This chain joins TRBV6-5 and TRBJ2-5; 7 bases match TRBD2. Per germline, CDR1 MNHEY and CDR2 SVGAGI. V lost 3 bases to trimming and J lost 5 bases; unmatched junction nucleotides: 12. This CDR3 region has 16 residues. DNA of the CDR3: TGTGCCAGCAGTTATTATCCCCAAAGGGAGGGGGAGACCCAGTACTTC. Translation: CASSYYPQREGETQYF.

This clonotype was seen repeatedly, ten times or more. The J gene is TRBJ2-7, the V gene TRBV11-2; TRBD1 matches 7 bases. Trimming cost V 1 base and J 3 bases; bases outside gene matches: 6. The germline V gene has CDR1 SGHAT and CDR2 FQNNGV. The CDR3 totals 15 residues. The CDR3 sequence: CASSLVGTAYYEQYF. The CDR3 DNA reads TGTGCCAGCAGCTTAGTTGGGACAGCATACTACGAGCAGTACTTC.

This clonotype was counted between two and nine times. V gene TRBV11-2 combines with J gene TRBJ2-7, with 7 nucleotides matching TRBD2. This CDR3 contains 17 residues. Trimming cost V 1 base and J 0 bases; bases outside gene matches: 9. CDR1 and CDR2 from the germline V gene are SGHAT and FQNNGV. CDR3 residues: CASSLATGGLSSYEQYF. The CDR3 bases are TGTGCCAGCAGCTTAGCAACGGGAGGCCTCAGCTCCTACGAGCAGTACTTC. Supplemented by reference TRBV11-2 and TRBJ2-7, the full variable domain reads EAGVAQSPRYKIIEKRQSVAFWCNPISGHATLYWYQQILGQGPKLLIQFQNNGVVDDSQLPKDRFSAERLKGVDSTLKIQPAKLEDSAVYLCASSLATGGLSSYEQYFGPGTRLTVT.

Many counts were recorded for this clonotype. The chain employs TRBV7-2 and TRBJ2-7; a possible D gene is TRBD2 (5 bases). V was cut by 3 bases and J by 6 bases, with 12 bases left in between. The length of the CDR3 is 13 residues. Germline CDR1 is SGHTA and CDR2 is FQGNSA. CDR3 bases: TGTGCCAGCAGCTTCCGGGATGGGAGCGAGCAGTACTTC. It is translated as CASSFRDGSEQYF. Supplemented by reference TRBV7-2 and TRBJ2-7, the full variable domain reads GAGVSQSPSNKVTEKGKDVELRCDPISGHTALYWYRQSLGQGLEFLIYFQGNSAPDKSGLPSDRFSAERTGGSVSTLTIQRTQQEDSAVYLCASSFRDGSEQYFGPGTRLTVT.

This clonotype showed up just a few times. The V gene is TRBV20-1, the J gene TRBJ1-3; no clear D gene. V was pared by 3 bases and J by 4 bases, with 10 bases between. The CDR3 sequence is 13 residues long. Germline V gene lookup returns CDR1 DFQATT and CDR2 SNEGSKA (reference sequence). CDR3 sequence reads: CSARGIPGNTIYF. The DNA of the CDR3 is TGCAGTGCTAGGGGGATACCGGGAAACACCATATATTTT.

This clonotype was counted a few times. CDR3 amino acids: CASSDSLAGNNEQFF. The CDR3 coding sequence is TGTGCCAGCAGTGACTCTCTAGCGGGGAACAATGAGCAGTTCTTC. The V call is TRBV6-4, the J call TRBJ2-1; the match to TRBD2 covers 9 bases. Germline lookup yields CDR1 MRHNA and CDR2 SNTAGT. This CDR3 comprises 15 residues. The trim removed 0 bases at V and 5 bases at J, leaving 2 bases unmatched.

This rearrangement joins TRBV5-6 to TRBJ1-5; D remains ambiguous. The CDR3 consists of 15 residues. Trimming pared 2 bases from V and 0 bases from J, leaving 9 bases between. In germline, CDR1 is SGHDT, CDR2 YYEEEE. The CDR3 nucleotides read TGTGCCAGCAGCTTTATGGCAAATAGCAATCAGCCCCAGCATTTT. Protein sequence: CASSFMANSNQPQHF. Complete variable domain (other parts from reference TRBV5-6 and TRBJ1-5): DAGVTQSPTHLIKTRGQQVTLRCSPKSGHDTVSWYQQALGQGPQFIFQYYEEEERQRGNFPDRFSGHQFPNYSSELNVNALLLGDSALYLCASSFMANSNQPQHFGDGTRLSIL.

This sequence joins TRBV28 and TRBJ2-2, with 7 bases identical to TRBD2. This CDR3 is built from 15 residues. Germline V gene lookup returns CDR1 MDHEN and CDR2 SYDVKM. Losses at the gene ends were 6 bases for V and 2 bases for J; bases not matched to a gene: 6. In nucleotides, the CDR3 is TGTGCCAGCAGCCCCGGACTAGAAAACACCGGGGAGCTGTTTTTT. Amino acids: CASSPGLENTGELFF.

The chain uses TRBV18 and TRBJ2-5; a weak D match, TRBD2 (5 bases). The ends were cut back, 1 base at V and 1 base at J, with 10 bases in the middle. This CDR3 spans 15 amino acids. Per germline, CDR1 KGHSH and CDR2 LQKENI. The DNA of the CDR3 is TGTGCCAGCTCACCACGGGCTAGCAGCCAAGAGACCCAGTACTTC. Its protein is CASSPRASSQETQYF.

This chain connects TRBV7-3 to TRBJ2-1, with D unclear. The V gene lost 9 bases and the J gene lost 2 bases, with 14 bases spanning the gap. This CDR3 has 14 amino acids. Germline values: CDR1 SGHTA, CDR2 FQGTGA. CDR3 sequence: CARSADITYNEQFF. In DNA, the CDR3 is TGTGCCAGGTCCGCTGATATAACCTACAATGAGCAGTTCTTC. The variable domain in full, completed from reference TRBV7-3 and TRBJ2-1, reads GAGVSQTPSNKVTEKGKYVELRCDPISGHTALYWYRQSLGQGPEFLIYFQGTGAADDSGLPNDRFFAVRPEGSVSTLKIQRTERGDSAVYLCARSADITYNEQFFGPGTRLTVL.

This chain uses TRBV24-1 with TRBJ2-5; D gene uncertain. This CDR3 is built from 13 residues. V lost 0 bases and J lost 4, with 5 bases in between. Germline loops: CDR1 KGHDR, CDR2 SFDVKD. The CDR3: CATSDLSGETQYF. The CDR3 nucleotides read TGTGCCACCAGTGATTTGAGTGGAGAGACCCAGTACTTC.

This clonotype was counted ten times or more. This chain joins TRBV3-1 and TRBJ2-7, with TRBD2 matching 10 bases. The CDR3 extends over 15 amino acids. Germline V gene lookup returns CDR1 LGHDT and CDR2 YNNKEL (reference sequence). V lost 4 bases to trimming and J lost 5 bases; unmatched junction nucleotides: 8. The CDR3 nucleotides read TGTGCCAGCAGCCCTTCCCCTGGACTAGCGGACGAGCAGTACTTC. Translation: CASSPSPGLADEQYF.

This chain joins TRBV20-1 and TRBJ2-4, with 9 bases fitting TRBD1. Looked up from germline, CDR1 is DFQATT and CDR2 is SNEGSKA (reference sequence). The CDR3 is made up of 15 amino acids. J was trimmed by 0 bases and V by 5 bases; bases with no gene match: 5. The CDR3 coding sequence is TGCAGTGCTTCCGGGGACAGGGCAGCCAAAAACATTCAGTACTTC. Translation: CSASGDRAAKNIQYF.

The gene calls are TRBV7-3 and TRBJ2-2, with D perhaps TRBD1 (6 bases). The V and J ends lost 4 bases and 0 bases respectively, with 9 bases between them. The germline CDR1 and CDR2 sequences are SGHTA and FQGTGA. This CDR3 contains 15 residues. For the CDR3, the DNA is TGTGCCAGCAGCTACACAGGGTCGAACACCGGGGAGCTGTTTTTT. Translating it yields CASSYTGSNTGELFF.

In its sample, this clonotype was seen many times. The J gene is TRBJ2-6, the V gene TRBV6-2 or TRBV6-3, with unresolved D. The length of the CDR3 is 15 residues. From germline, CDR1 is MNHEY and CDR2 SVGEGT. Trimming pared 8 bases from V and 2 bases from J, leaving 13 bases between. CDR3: CASDHGRTGANVLTF. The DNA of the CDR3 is TGTGCCAGCGATCACGGGCGAACTGGGGCCAACGTCCTGACTTTC.

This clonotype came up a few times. CDR3 DNA sequence: TGTGCCAGCAGTTTCGGTGAGCAGTTCTTC. Translated: CASSFGEQFF. The V and J genes are TRBV12-3 or TRBV12-4 and TRBJ2-1; D gene unclear. The CDR3 is 10 residues long. The ends were cut back, 3 bases at V and 9 bases at J, with 3 bases in the middle.

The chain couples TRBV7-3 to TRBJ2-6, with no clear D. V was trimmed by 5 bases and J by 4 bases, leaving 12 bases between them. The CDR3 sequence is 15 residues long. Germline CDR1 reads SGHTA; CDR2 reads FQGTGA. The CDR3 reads CASSPGGPGANVLTF. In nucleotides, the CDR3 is TGTGCCAGCAGCCCCGGCGGCCCCGGGGCCAACGTCCTGACTTTC.

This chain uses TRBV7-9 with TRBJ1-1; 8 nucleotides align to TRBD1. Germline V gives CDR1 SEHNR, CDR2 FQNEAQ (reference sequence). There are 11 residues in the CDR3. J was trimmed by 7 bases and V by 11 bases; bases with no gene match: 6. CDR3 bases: TGTGCCTCGGACAGGGCAGTTGAAGCTTTCTTT. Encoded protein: CASDRAVEAFF. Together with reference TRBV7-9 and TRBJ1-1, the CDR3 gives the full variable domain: DTGVSQNPRHKITKRGQNVTFRCDPISEHNRLYWYRQTLGQGPEFLTYFQNEAQLEKSRLLSDRFSAERPKGSFSTLEIQRTEQGDSAMYLCASDRAVEAFFGQGTRLTVV.